Listed here are 15 T cell receptor beta chains from one sample, sequenced in a study of cytomegalovirus exposure and HLA in healthy donors. A multiplex PCR was run with 60 Vbeta primers and 13 Jbeta primers. Only in-frame clones appear in the TCRdb table, and some are missing; sequencing was by immunoSEQ multiplex PCR. The repertoire holds some 98,000 clones, with about three quarters as singletons. Sequencing was performed on PBMCs. The receptors derive from a middle-aged man in good health and CMV-seronegative.

This clone has just a few counts. The chain links TRBV4-1 to TRBJ2-1; 13 bases align to TRBD2. V trimming: 6 bases; J trimming: 7 bases; junction bases outside the gene matches: 6. CDR1 is MGHRA, CDR2 YSYEKL, per germline. This CDR3 comprises 15 residues. CDR3 loop: CASRSTSGGANEQFF. CDR3 bases: TGCGCCAGCAGATCAACTAGCGGGGGGGCGAATGAGCAGTTCTTC.

The V call is TRBV9, the J call TRBJ1-4, with 12 nucleotides matching TRBD1. CDR1 and CDR2 from the germline V gene are SGDLS and YYNGEE. This CDR3 spans 15 amino acids. After removal of 0 bases from V and 8 bases from J, the junction contained 2 bases not matched to a gene. The CDR3, as DNA: TGTGCCAGCAGCGTAGATGGGACAGGGGGCGAAAAACTGTTTTTT. It yields the protein CASSVDGTGGEKLFF.

This sequence joins TRBV7-9 and TRBJ2-6; maybe TRBD2 (6 bases). This CDR3 has 18 residues. V was trimmed by 5 bases and J by 0 bases, leaving 17 bases between them. Germline V gene sequence: CDR1 SEHNR, CDR2 FQNEAQ (reference sequence). For the CDR3, the DNA is TGTGCCAGCAGCCCCTGGCTAGCGACCCCCTCTGGGGCCAACGTCCTGACTTTC. Amino acid sequence: CASSPWLATPSGANVLTF.

The rearrangement links TRBV7-2 to TRBJ2-5; 9 bases line up with TRBD2. J was trimmed by 2 bases and V by 1 base; bases with no gene match: 5. The CDR3 sequence is 16 residues long. From germline, CDR1 is SGHTA and CDR2 FQGNSA. CDR3 sequence reads: CASSLGSAGGQETQYF. The CDR3 region has the DNA TGTGCCAGCAGCTTAGGATCGGCGGGGGGGCAAGAGACCCAGTACTTC.

The chain recombines TRBV19 with TRBJ1-1; 10 bases line up with TRBD1. The CDR3 is 14 amino acids. V was clipped by 5 bases and J by 5 bases; unmatched bases: 5. The V gene's germline CDR1 is LNHDA and CDR2 SQIVND (reference sequence). CDR3: CASSLRQGATEAFF. CDR3 DNA sequence: TGTGCCAGTAGTCTTCGACAGGGGGCGACTGAAGCTTTCTTT.

The rearrangement joins TRBV18 to TRBJ2-1; TRBD2 matches at 12 bases. The CDR3 extends over 16 amino acids. Germline V CDR1 and CDR2: KGHSH, LQKENI. Losses at the gene ends were 3 bases for V and 4 bases for J; bases not matched to a gene: 4. CDR3: CASSPLAGGLYNEQFF. The DNA for the CDR3 is TGTGCCAGCTCACCCCTAGCGGGGGGGCTTTACAATGAGCAGTTCTTC.

J is TRBJ2-5 and V is TRBV6-5, with D tentatively TRBD2 (5 bases). The V and J ends lost 2 bases and 4 bases respectively, with 11 bases between them. The length of the CDR3 is 14 residues. Germline-derived CDR1 and CDR2 are MNHEY and SVGAGI. The CDR3 bases are TGTGCCAGCAGTTACCGAGGGATCAGAGAGACCCAGTACTTC. Protein product: CASSYRGIRETQYF.

V gene TRBV11-2 combines with J gene TRBJ2-5, with 8 bases fitting TRBD1. The CDR3 runs 14 residues. The junction had 4 bases not matched to a gene; V was cut back by 5 bases and J by 2 bases. Per the germline V gene, CDR1 is SGHAT and CDR2 is FQNNGV. CDR3 DNA: TGTGCCAGCAGCCCCGGACAGGGACAAGAGACCCAGTACTTC. Residues: CASSPGQGQETQYF.

The chain has TRBV19 and TRBJ1-5; 9 bases line up with TRBD1. The CDR3 spans 16 residues. Germline values: CDR1 LNHDA, CDR2 SQIVND (reference sequence). J gave up 3 bases and V 5 bases, and 8 bases lay outside the gene matches. The CDR3 reads CASSPGTGPLNQPQHF. The CDR3 nucleotides are TGTGCCAGTAGTCCTGGGACAGGGCCCCTCAATCAGCCCCAGCATTTT.

The V gene is TRBV6-1, the J gene TRBJ2-1; TRBD1 matches at 7 bases. With V trimmed by 0 bases and J by 8 bases, 4 bases remained unmatched. The CDR3 contains 14 residues. The germline gives CDR1 MNHNS, CDR2 SASEGT. Here the CDR3 reads CASSEATGEHEQFF. CDR3 DNA sequence: TGTGCCAGCAGTGAAGCAACAGGGGAACATGAGCAGTTCTTC.

The genes are TRBV4-3 and TRBJ1-1, with a tentative D call TRBD1 (5 bases). CDR1 LGHNA and CDR2 YSLEER come from the germline V gene. The CDR3 is 15 residues long. Trimming pared 0 bases from V and 3 bases from J, leaving 11 bases between. CDR3 sequence reads: CASSQDGGRDTEAFF. In DNA, the CDR3 is TGCGCCAGCAGCCAAGATGGTGGCAGGGACACTGAAGCTTTCTTT.

The chain has TRBV30 and TRBJ1-2; 7 bases are a match to TRBD1. With V trimmed by 3 bases and J by 7 bases, 11 bases remained unmatched. CDR1 is GTSNPN, CDR2 SVGIG, per germline (reference sequence). There are 14 residues in the CDR3. Here the CDR3 DNA reads TGTGCCTGGAGGGATTCCGGGACAGTTGTTGGCTACACCTTC. Its protein is CAWRDSGTVVGYTF.

This rearrangement joins TRBV18 to TRBJ2-7; D is perhaps TRBD1 (6 bases). The CDR3 totals 15 residues. The germline V gene encodes CDR1 KGHSH and CDR2 LQKENI. V was clipped by 2 bases and J by 1 base, with 12 bases between them. CDR3: CASSPSPDRSYEQYF. The CDR3 DNA reads TGTGCCAGCTCACCATCCCCTGACAGGTCCTACGAGCAGTACTTC.

V gene TRBV27 combines with J gene TRBJ2-6; tentative D call: TRBD1 (6 bases). The germline V gene encodes CDR1 MNHEY and CDR2 SMNVEV (reference sequence). Trimming took 3 bases from V and 1 from J, leaving 7 bases between them. The CDR3 loop spans 15 amino acids. CDR3 protein: CASSFTGSGANVLTF. In nucleotides, the CDR3 is TGTGCCAGCAGTTTCACAGGGTCTGGGGCCAACGTCCTGACTTTC.

V usage is TRBV2 and J usage is TRBJ2-3; 11 bases are shared with TRBD2. The CDR3 spans 16 residues. With V trimmed by 6 bases and J by 2 bases, 7 bases remained unmatched. The germline gives CDR1 SNHLY, CDR2 FYNNEI. CDR3 nucleotides: TGTGCCAGCAGCACCCCTAGCGGGGGGAACACAGATACGCAGTATTTT. This codes for CASSTPSGGNTDTQYF.